This TCR beta chain was retrieved from a study of identifying expanded T cells in peripheral blood. General study points: Around 1.2 clones differed between technical replicates, versus roughly 16 and 20 over time. Roughly two-week clone count variance significantly increased as total template count grew.

Measured with immunoSEQ multiplex PCR; TCRdb has only the in-frame clones, and not every one. The table lists around 70,000 clones, 90% of them singletons. The sample holds a few counts of this clone. Its matching antigen is unknown. Healthy donors had no documented immune events, such as infections, while sampled. Germline V lookup: CDR1 SGHRS, CDR2 YFSETQ. V lost 1 base, J lost 0 bases, and 17 bases lay in between. The CDR3 is 17 residues long. The V and J genes are TRBV5-1 and TRBJ2-7; weak D call: TRBD1 (5 bases). The receptor was derived from a person between 18 and 75 years old in good health. Source material: blood. The CDR3 nucleotides are TGCGCCAGCAGCTTGTTCAGGGCCCAAACGCACTCCTACGAGCAGTACTTC. Amino acids: CASSLFRAQTHSYEQYF. The variable domain in full, completed from reference TRBV5-1 and TRBJ2-7, reads KAGVTQTPRYLIKTRGQQVTLSCSPISGHRSVSWYQQTPGQGLQFLFEYFSETQRNKGNFPGRFSGRQFSNSRSEMNVSTLELGDSALYLCASSLFRAQTHSYEQYFGPGTRLTVT.